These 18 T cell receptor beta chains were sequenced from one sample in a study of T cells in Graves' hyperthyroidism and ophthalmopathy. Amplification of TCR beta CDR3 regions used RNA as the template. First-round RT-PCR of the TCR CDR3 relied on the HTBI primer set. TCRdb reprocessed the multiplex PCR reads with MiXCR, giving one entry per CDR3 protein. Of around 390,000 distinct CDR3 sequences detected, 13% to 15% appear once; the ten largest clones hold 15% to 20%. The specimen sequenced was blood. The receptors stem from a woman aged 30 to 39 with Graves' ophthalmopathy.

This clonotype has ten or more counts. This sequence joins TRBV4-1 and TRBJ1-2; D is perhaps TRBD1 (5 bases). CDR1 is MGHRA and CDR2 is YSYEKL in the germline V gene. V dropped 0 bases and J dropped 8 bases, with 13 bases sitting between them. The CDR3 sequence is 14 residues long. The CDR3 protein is CASSQDTGPRGYTF. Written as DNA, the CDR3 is TGCGCCAGCAGCCAAGATACAGGTCCGCGCGGCTACACCTTC.

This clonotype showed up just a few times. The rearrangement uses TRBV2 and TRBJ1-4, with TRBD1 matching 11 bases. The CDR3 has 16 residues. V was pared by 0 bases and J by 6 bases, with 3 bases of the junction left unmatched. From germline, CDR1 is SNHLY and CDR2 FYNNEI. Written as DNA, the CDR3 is TGTGCCAGCAGTGAAGCTGGGACAGGGGGAGATGAAAAACTGTTTTTT. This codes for CASSEAGTGGDEKLFF.

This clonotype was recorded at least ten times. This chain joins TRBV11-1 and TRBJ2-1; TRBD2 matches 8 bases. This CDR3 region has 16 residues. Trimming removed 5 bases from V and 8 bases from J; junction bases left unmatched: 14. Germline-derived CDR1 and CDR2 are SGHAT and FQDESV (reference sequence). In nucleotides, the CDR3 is TGTGCCAGCAGCATCACCGGGACTAGGGGAAGGGATGAGCAGTTCTTC. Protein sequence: CASSITGTRGRDEQFF.

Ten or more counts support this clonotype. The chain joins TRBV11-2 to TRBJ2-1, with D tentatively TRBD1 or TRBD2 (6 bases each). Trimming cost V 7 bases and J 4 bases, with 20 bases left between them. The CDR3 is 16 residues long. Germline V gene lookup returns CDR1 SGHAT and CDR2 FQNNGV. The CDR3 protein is CASTSGGGRQYNEQFF. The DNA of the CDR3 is TGTGCCAGCACCTCCGGTGGGGGGCGTCAGTACAATGAGCAGTTCTTC. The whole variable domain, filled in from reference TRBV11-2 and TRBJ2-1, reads EAGVAQSPRYKIIEKRQSVAFWCNPISGHATLYWYQQILGQGPKLLIQFQNNGVVDDSQLPKDRFSAERLKGVDSTLKIQPAKLEDSAVYLCASTSGGGRQYNEQFFGPGTRLTVL.

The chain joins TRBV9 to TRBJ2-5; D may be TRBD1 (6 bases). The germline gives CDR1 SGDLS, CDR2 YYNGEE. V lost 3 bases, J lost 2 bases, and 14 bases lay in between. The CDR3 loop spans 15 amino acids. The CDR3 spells CASSGGSGTQETQYF. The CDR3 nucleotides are TGTGCCAGCAGCGGCGGCTCCGGGACACAAGAGACCCAGTACTTC.

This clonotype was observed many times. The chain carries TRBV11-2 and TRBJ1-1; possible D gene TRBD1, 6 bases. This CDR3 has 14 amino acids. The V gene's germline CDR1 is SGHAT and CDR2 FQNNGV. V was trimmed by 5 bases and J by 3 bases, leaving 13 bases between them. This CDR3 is CASSPWGPDTEAFF. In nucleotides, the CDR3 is TGTGCCAGCAGCCCCTGGGGGCCGGACACTGAAGCTTTCTTT.

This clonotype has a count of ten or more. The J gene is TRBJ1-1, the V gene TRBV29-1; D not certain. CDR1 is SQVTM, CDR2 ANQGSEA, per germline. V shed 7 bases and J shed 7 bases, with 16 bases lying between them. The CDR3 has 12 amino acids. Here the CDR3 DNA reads TGCAGCGCCCCGAGTACTGGAGGTGAAGCTTTCTTT. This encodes CSAPSTGGEAFF.

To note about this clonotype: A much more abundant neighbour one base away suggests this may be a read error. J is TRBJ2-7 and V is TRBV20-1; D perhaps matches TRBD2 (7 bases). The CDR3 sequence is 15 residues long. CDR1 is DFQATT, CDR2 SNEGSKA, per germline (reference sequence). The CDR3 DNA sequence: TGCAGTGCTAGAGCAGGGGCGGGGGTAATTTACGAGCAGCACTTC. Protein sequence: CSARAGAGVIYEQHF.

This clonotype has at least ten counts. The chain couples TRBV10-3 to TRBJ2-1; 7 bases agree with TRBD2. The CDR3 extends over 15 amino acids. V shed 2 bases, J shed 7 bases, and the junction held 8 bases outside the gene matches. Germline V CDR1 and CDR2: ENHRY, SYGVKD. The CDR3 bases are TGTGCCATCAGTGAGGCTAGCGGTATGGAGAATGAGCAGTTCTTC. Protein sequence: CAISEASGMENEQFF.

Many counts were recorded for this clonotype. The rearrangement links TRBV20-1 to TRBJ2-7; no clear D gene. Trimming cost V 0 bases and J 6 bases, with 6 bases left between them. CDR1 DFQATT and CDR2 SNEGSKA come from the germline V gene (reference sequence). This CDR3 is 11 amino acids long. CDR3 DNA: TGCAGTGCTAGAGATCCCTCCGAGCAGTACTTC. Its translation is CSARDPSEQYF.

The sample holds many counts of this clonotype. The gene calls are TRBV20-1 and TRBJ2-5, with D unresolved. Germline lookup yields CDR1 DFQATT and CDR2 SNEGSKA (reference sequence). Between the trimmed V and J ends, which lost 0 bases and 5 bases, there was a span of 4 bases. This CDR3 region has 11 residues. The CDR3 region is CSARERETQYF. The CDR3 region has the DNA TGCAGTGCTAGAGAACGGGAGACCCAGTACTTC.

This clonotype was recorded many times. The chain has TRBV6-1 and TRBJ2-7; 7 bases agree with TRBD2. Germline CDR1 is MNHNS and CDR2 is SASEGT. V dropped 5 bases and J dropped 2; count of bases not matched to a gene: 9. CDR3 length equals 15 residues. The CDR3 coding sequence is TGTGCCAGCAGTACAGCGGGGTCCCTCCCCTACGAGCAGTACTTC. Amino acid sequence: CASSTAGSLPYEQYF.

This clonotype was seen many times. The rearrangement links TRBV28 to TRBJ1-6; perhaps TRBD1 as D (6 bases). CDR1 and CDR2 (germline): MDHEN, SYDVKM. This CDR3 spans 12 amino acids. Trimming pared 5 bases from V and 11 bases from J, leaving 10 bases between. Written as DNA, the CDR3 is TGTGCCAGCAGTGTACAGGGCGCACCCCTCCACTTT. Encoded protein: CASSVQGAPLHF.

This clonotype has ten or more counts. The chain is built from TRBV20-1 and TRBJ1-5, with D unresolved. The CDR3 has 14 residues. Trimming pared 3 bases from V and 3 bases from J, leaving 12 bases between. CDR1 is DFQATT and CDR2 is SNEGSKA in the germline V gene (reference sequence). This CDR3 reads CSARAQNYNQPQHF. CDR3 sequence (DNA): TGCAGTGCTAGGGCACAGAATTACAATCAGCCCCAGCATTTT.

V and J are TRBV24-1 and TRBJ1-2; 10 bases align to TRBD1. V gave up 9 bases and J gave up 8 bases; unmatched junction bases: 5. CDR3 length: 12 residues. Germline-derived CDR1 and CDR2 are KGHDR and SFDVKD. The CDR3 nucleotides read TGTGCCACCTCTGGACAGGGGGGGGGCTACACCTTC. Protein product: CATSGQGGGYTF.

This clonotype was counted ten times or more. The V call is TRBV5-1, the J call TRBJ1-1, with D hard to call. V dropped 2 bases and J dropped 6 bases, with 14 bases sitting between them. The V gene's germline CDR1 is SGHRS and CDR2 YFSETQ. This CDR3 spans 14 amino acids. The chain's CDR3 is CASSFRSRVAEAFF. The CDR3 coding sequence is TGCGCCAGCAGCTTTCGTTCGAGGGTCGCTGAAGCTTTCTTT.

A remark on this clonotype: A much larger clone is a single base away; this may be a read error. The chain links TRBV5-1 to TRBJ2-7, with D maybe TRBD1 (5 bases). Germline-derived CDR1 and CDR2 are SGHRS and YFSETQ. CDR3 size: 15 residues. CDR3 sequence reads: CASSLDGAGPYERYF. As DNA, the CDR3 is TGCGCCAGCAGCTTGGACGGCGCAGGGCCCTACGAGCGGTACTTC. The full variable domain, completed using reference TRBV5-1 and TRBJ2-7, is KAGVTQTPRYLIKTRGQQVTLSCSPISGHRSVSWYQQTPGQGLQFLFEYFSETQRNKGNFPGRFSGRQFSNSRSEMNVSTLELGDSALYLCASSLDGAGPYERYFGPGTRLTVT.

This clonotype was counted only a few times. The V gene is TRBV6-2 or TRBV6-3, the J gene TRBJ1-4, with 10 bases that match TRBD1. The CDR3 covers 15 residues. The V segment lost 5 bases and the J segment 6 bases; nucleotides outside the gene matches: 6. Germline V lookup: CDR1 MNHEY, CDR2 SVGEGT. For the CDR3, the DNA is TGTGCCAGCAGTGTCCGACAGGGGGCTGATGAAAAACTGTTTTTT. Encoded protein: CASSVRQGADEKLFF.